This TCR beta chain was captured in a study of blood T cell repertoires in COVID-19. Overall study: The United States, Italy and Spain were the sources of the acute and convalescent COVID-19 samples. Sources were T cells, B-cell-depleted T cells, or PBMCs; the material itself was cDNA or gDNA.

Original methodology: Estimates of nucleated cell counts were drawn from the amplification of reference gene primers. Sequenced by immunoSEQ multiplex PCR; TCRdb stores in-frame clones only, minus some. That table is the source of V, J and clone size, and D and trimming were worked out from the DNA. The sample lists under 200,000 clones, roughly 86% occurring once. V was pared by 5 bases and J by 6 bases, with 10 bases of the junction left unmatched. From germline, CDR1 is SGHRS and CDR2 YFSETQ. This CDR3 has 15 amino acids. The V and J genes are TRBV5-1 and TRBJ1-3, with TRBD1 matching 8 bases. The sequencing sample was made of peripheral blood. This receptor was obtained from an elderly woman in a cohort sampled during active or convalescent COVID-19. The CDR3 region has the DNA TGCGCCAGCAGGAAAGCAGGGGGCATCGAAAACACCATATATTTT. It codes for CASRKAGGIENTIYF.